A single sample is the source of the 3 T cell receptor beta chains below, sequenced in a study of T cells in Graves' hyperthyroidism and ophthalmopathy. RNA transcripts gave rise to amplified TCR beta CDR3 regions. Carried out on the TCR CDR3, a first-round RT-PCR used the HTBI primer set. TCRdb independently ran MiXCR on the multiplex PCR reads; one entry per CDR3 protein. Of roughly 720,000 distinct CDR3 sequences listed, roughly 17% are singletons. Sequenced: blood. Receptor source: a man in his fifties or sixties with Graves' hyperthyroidism.

There are a few counts of this clonotype. V is TRBV30 and J is TRBJ2-1; D gene ambiguous. The CDR3 totals 11 residues. The V gene's germline CDR1 is GTSNPN and CDR2 SVGIG (reference sequence). The V and J ends lost 3 bases and 5 bases respectively, with 5 bases between them. CDR3 sequence: CAWSLNNEQFF. The CDR3 bases are TGTGCCTGGAGCCTGAACAATGAGCAGTTCTTC.

The chain recombines TRBV30 with TRBJ1-2; possibly TRBD1 for D (5 bases). The CDR3 has 15 residues. Trimming took 2 bases from V and 4 from J, leaving 17 bases between them. In germline, CDR1 is GTSNPN, CDR2 SVGIG (reference sequence). The CDR3 reads CAWSNPGRFGYGYTF. The CDR3 DNA sequence: TGTGCCTGGAGTAACCCAGGGAGGTTTGGCTATGGCTACACCTTC.

This clonotype was recorded at least ten times. The chain links TRBV12-3 or TRBV12-4 to TRBJ2-1; no firm D call. The CDR3 sequence is 11 residues long. V dropped 8 bases and J dropped 7 bases, with 9 bases sitting between them. The CDR3: CASGFSNEQFF. The DNA for the CDR3 is TGTGCCAGCGGGTTTTCAAATGAGCAGTTCTTC.